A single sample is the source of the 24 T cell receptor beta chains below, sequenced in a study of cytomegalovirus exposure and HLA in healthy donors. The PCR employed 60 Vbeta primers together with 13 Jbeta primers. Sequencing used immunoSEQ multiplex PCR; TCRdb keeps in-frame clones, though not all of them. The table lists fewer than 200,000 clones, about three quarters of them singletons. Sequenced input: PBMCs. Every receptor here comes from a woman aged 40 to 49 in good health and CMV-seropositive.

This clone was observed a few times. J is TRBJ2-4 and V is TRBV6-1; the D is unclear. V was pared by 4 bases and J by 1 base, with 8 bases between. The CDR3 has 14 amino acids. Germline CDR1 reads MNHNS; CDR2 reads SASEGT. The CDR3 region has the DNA TGTGCCAGCAGTGTTACAGACGCCAAAAACATTCAGTACTTC. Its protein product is CASSVTDAKNIQYF.

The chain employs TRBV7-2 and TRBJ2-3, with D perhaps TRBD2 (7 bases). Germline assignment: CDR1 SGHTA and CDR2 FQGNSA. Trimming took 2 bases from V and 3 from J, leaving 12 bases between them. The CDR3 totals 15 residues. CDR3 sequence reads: CASSLRGAETDTQYF. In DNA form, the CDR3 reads TGTGCCAGCAGCTTACGGGGGGCGGAAACAGATACGCAGTATTTT.

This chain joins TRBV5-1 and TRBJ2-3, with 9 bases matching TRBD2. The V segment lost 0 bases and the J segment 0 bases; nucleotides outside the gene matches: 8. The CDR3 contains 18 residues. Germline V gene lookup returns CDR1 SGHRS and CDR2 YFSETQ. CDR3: CASSLALAGRTSTDTQYF. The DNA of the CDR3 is TGCGCCAGCAGCTTGGCCCTAGCGGGGCGGACTAGCACAGATACGCAGTATTTT. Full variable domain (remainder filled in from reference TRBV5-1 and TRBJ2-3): KAGVTQTPRYLIKTRGQQVTLSCSPISGHRSVSWYQQTPGQGLQFLFEYFSETQRNKGNFPGRFSGRQFSNSRSEMNVSTLELGDSALYLCASSLALAGRTSTDTQYFGPGTRLTVL.

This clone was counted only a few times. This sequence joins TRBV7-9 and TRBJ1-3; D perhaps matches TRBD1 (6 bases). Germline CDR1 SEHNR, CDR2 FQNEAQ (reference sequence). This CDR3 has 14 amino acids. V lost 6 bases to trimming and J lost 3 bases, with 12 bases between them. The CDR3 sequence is CASSSDSFGNTIYF. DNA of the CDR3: TGTGCCAGCAGTTCGGACAGCTTTGGAAACACCATATATTTT.

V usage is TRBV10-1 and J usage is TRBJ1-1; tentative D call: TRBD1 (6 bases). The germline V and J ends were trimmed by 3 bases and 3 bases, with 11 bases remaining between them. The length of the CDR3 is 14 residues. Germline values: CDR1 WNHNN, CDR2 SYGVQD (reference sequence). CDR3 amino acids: CASSETGRDTEAFF. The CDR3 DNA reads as TGCGCCAGCAGTGAAACAGGGAGAGACACTGAAGCTTTCTTT.

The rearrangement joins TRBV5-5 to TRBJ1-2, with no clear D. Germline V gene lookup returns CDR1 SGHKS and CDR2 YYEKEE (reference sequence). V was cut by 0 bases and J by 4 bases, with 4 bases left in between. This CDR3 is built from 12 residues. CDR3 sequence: CASSLGSYGYTF. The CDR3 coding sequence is TGTGCCAGCAGCTTGGGCAGCTATGGCTACACCTTC.

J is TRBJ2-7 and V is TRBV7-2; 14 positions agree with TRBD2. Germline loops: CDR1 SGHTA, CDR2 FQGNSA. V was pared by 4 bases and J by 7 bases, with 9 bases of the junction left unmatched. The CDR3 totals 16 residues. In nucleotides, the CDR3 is TGTGCCAGCAGCTCCGGGGGGACTAGCGGGAGAGGGGAGCAGTACTTC. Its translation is CASSSGGTSGRGEQYF.

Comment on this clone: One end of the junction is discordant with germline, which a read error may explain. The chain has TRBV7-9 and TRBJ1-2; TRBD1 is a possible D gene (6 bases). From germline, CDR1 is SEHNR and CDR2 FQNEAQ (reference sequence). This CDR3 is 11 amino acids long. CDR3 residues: CSSSSLGAKTF. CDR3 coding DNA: TGTTCCAGCAGCTCACTGGGGGCCAAAACCTTC.

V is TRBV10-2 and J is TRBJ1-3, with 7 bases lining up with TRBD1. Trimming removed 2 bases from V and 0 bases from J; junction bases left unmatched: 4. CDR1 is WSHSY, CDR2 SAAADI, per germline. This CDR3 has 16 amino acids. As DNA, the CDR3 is TGCGCCAGCAGTGAGCCCGGGACAGACTCTGGAAACACCATATATTTT. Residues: CASSEPGTDSGNTIYF.

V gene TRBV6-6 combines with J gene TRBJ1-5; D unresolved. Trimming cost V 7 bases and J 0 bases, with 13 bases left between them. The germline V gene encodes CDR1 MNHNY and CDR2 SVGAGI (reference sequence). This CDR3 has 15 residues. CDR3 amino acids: CASIPAGDSNQPQHF. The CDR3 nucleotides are TGTGCCAGCATCCCCGCCGGGGATAGCAATCAGCCCCAGCATTTT.

The CDR3 is CAWSVGGGSYEQYF. In nucleotides, the CDR3 is TGTGCCTGGAGTGTGGGCGGAGGTTCTTACGAGCAGTACTTC. The V gene is TRBV30, the J gene TRBJ2-7; D possibly corresponds to TRBD2 (5 bases). Germline-derived CDR1 and CDR2 are GTSNPN and SVGIG (reference sequence). The CDR3 consists of 14 residues. V lost 0 bases and J lost 4, with 13 bases in between.

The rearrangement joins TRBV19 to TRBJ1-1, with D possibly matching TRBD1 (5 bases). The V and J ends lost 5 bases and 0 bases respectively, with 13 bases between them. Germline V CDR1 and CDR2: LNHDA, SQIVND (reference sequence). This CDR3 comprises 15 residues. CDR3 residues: CASSSKGPVNTEAFF. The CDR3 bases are TGTGCCAGTAGTTCTAAGGGGCCGGTGAACACTGAAGCTTTCTTT.

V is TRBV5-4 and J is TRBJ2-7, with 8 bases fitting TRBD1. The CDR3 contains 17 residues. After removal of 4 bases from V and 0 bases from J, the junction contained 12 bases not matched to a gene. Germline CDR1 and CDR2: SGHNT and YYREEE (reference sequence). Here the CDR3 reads CASSVTGQGPSSYEQYF. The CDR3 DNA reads TGTGCCAGCAGCGTCACAGGACAGGGCCCGAGCTCCTACGAGCAGTACTTC.

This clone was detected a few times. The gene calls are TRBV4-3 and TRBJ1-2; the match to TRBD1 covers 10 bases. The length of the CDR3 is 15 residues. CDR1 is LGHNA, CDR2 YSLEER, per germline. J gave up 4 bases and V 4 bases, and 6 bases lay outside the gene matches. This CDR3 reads CASSRGQGSSYGYTF. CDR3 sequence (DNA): TGCGCCAGCAGCCGGGGACAGGGGAGTTCCTATGGCTACACCTTC.

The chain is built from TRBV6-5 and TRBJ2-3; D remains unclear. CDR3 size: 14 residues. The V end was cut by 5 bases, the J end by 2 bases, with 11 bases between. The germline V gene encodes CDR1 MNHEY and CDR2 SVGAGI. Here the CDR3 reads CASSLQRTTDTQYF. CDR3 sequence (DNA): TGTGCCAGCAGTCTACAGAGAACCACAGATACGCAGTATTTT.

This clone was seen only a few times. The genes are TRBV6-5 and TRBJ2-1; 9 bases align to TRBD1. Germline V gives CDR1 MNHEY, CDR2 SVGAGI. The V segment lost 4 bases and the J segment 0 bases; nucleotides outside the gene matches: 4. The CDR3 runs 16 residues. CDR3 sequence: CASSWGDRVSYNEQFF. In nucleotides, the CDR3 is TGTGCCAGCAGTTGGGGGGACAGGGTCTCCTACAATGAGCAGTTCTTC.

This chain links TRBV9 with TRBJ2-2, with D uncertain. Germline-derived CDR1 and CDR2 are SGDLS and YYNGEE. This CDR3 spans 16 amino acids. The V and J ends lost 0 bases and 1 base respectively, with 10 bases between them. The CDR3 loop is CASSVEYRLNTGELFF. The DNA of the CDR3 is TGTGCCAGCAGCGTAGAATATAGACTGAACACCGGGGAGCTGTTTTTT.

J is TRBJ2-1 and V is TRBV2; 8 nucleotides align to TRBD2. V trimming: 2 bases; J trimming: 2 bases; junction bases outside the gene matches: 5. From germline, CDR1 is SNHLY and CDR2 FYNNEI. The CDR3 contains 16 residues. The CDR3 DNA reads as TGTGCCAGCAGTGAATCTGGACTAGCTACCTACAATGAGCAGTTCTTC. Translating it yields CASSESGLATYNEQFF.

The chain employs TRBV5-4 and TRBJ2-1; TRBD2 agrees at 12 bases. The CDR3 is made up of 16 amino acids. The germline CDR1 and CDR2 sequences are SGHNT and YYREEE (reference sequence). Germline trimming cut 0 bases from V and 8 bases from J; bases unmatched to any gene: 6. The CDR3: CASSLGLAGAADEQFF. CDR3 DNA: TGTGCCAGCAGCTTGGGACTAGCGGGAGCGGCAGATGAGCAGTTCTTC.

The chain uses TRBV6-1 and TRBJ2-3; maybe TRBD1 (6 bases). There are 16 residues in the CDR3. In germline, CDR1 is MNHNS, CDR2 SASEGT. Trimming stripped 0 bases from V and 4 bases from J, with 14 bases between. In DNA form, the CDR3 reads TGTGCCAGCAGTGAAGCCATCCCCTCAGGGGCAGATACGCAGTATTTT. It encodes CASSEAIPSGADTQYF.

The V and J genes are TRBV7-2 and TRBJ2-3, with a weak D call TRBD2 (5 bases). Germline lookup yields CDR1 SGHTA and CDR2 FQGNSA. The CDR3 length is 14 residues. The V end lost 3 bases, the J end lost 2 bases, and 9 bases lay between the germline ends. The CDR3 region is CASSFLASTDTQYF. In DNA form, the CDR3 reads TGTGCCAGCAGCTTTCTAGCCTCCACAGATACGCAGTATTTT.

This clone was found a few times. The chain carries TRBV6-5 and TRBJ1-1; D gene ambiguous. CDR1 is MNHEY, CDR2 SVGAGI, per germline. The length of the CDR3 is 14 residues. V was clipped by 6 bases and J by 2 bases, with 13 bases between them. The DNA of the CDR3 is TGTGCCAGCAGGTGGGCCGTAATTAACACTGAAGCTTTCTTT. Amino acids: CASRWAVINTEAFF.

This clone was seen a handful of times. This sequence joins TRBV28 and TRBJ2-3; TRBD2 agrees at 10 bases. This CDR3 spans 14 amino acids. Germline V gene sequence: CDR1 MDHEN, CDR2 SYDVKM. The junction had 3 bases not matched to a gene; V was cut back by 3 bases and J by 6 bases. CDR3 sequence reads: CASSFSGGGDTQYF. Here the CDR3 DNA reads TGTGCCAGCAGTTTCAGCGGGGGGGGTGATACGCAGTATTTT.

The CDR3, as DNA: TGTGCCAGCAGTCTACAGGGTGTCACTGAAGCTTTCTTT. It codes for CASSLQGVTEAFF. V usage is TRBV6-6 and J usage is TRBJ1-1; possible D gene TRBD1, 6 bases. From germline, CDR1 is MNHNY and CDR2 SVGAGI (reference sequence). The CDR3 is 13 amino acids. V lost 5 bases and J lost 4, with 11 bases in between.